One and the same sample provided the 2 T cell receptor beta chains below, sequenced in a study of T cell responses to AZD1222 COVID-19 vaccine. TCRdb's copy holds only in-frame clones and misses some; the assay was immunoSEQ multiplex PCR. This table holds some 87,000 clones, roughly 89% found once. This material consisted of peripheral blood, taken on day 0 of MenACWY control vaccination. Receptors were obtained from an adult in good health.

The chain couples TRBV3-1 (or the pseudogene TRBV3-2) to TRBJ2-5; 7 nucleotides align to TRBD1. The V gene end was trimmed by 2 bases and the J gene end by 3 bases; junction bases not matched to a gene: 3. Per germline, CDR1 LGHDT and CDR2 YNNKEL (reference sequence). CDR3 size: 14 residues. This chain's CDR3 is CASSQRQGEETQYF. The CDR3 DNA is TGTGCCAGCAGCCAACGACAGGGCGAAGAGACCCAGTACTTC.

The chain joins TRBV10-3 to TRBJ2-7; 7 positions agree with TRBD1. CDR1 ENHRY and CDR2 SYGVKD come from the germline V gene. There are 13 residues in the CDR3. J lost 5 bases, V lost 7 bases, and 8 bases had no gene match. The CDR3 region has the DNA TGTGCCATCACACAGACAGGGATCCACGAGCAGTACTTC. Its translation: CAITQTGIHEQYF.